Only a few counts were recorded for the clone carrying this T cell receptor beta chain. This sample was included in a study of spatial heterogeneity in lung cancer. Time point described: blood at routine non-recurrence follow-up after resection. The germline CDR1 and CDR2 sequences are SNHLY and FYNNEI. V lost 3 bases and J lost 2, with 13 bases in between. This CDR3 has 15 residues. Individual TCR cDNA molecules each bore their own unique molecular identifier. TCRdb redid the calling of the 5' RACE reads with MiXCR, one entry per CDR3 protein. The sample has fewer than 100,000 distinct CDR3 sequences, approximately 19% seen once.

The input for sequencing was PBMCs, taken at follow-up. The TCR comes from a male donor with early-stage non-small cell lung cancer. V usage is TRBV2 and J usage is TRBJ2-5; D may correspond to TRBD1 or TRBD2 (5 bases each). CDR3 sequence reads: CASSDRRGQQETQYF. The CDR3 DNA reads TGTGCCAGCAGTGATCGACGGGGCCAGCAAGAGACCCAGTACTTC.